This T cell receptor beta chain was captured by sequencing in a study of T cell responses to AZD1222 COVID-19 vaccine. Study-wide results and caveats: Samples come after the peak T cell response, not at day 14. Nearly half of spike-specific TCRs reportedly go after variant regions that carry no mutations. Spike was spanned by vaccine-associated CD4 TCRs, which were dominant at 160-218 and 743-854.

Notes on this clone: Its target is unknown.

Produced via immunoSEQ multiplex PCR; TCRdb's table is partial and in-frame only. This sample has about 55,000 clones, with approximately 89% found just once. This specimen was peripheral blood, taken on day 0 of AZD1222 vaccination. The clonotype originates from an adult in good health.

The chain's CDR3 is CASSSRRQGDYGYTF. The CDR3 DNA follows: TGTGCCAGCAGCTCCCGTCGGCAGGGGGACTATGGCTACACCTTC. The chain is built from TRBV7-8 and TRBJ1-2; 7 nucleotides line up with TRBD1. Germline CDR1 SGHVS, CDR2 FQNEAQ. Trimming took 4 bases from V and 3 from J; bases not matched to a gene: 8. The CDR3 runs 15 residues.